This T cell receptor beta chain is drawn from a study of Tregs in tolerant kidney transplant recipients (dated by TCRdb to the late 2010s). At the level of the whole study: Before combined kidney and bone marrow transplantation, this study identified donor-specific regulatory T cells using TCRbeta sequencing and then followed those same cells after transplant.

Overall study results and their limits: PCR primers changed over time for some patients, so nucleotide-level comparison across those patients' samples was not possible. The study was constrained by small patient numbers, and validation of the findings is required in larger populations and under other immunosuppression protocols. Biological reproducibility was not directly addressed, though technical replication error appeared minimal. The most biologically relevant and donor-specific TCRbeta repertoire appeared to be identified by expanding Tregs with activated donor B cells. In tolerant patients, donor-specific Tregs expanded more than Tregs overall, which suggests antigen-driven rather than nonspecific expansion.

A note on this clone: Its antigen is not yet known. The sample holds no much larger clone one base away, and base qualities are not on file.

Genomic DNA was extracted from sorted cells with the QIAGEN DNeasy Blood and Tissue Kit for TCRbeta CDR3 sequencing. Through immunoSEQ, high-throughput TCRbeta CDR3 sequencing was done commercially, including PCR amplification with internal controls and bias correction. The study's processing was this. Unique productive TCRbeta sequences were defined by CDR3 nucleotide sequence where primers matched, otherwise by CDR3 amino acid sequence with Vbeta and Jbeta genes. To correct for sorting error, sequences found in more than one sorted population at a frequency ratio of 2:1 or less were discarded, and the remaining shared sequences were assigned to the population with the higher frequency. A sequence was defined as donor-reactive if the sequence was expanded at least 5-fold in CFSE-low cells compared with unstimulated cells and had a frequency of at least 0.01% in CFSE-low cells. Repertoire divergence was quantified by Jensen-Shannon divergence calculated from the top 100 TCRbeta sequences ranked by frequency. When a sample had multiple sequencing runs, each run was corrected for sorting error separately and the runs were then pooled. Held by TCRdb, this immuneACCESS table contains in-frame sequences only and omits some clones. Under half of the omission traces to an unresolved V gene where checked; the cause of the rest is unknown. V and J calls and clone size come straight from that table; D and trimming were deduced from the DNA. The sample has about 52,000 clones on record, 91% of them singletons. The ten largest make up roughly 15% of the sample.

The transplants used related donors with nonmyeloablative bone marrow transplantation, and mixed chimerism in the human trials was transient. Unstimulated Tregs (CD4+CD25+CD127-), CD4+ non-Tregs (CD4+CD25-), CD4 and CD8 cells were FACS-sorted from thawed PBMCs. The patients were a handful of recipients of combined kidney and bone marrow transplants from the ITN036ST trial, and samples were available only for these trial subjects. Healthy control blood was processed to PBMCs by Ficoll density gradient and cryopreserved, and patient PBMCs were collected before and after transplant. Material: CD8+ T cells from blood (PBMCs), obtained 24 months after the transplant. The sequence was collected from a human patient who received a combined kidney and bone marrow transplant. After a transplant, some T cells may have been passed on by the graft donor.

The nucleotides are TGTGCCAGCAGTTACAACTCGAACACTGAAGCTTTCTTT. Its protein reads: CASSYNSNTEAFF. This sequence uses TRBV6-5 and TRBJ1-1; the D gene is not confidently resolved. CDR1 and CDR2 were assigned from the germline V gene as MNHEY and SVGAGI. The cysteine opens and the phenylalanine closes a CDR3 of 13 amino acids. Only the CDR3 DNA is retained, 39 bases long and in frame from the first base. The junction carries 5 bases between V and J, which are trimmed by 2 bases and 1 base respectively.